These 13 T cell receptor beta chains were all obtained from the same sample, sequenced in a study of cytotoxic CD8 clonotypes in ibrutinib-treated CLL (dated by TCRdb to about 2021). Libraries came from the immunoSEQ multiplex PCR assay. TCRdb retrieved this table from immuneACCESS and kept in-frame rearrangements only. Not all clones are present; in checked studies, unresolved V genes account for under half, and no reason is known for the remainder. The table for this sample lists about 130,000 clones; about 78% of them were counted only once. The ten largest clones represent approximately 5.1% of the sample. This specimen's time point label, per the study, means: approximately 25 months on ibrutinib. Sequenced here: PBMCs, sampled after 24 months of ibrutinib treatment. The receptors shown here come from a human donor with chronic lymphocytic leukemia.

The genes are TRBV5-1 and TRBJ2-3; D unclear. V was clipped by 2 bases and J by 3 bases, with 10 bases between them. Germline-derived CDR1 and CDR2 are SGHRS and YFSETQ. The CDR3 has 14 residues. The CDR3: CASSLWRSTDTQYF. CDR3 nucleotide sequence: TGCGCCAGCAGCTTATGGCGGTCGACAGATACGCAGTATTTT.

The chain joins TRBV19 to TRBJ1-3; possible D gene TRBD1, 6 bases. The germline V gene has CDR1 LNHDA and CDR2 SQIVND (reference sequence). V dropped 6 bases and J dropped 0 bases, with 9 bases sitting between them. There are 14 residues in the CDR3. The CDR3 bases are TGTGCCAGTAGAGACAGGAGCTCTGGAAACACCATATATTTT. Its protein product is CASRDRSSGNTIYF.

The chain is built from TRBV4-3 and TRBJ2-1; D might be TRBD2 (5 bases). The V gene's germline CDR1 is LGHNA and CDR2 YSLEER. The length of the CDR3 is 16 residues. Trimming pared 1 base from V and 0 bases from J, leaving 10 bases between. The CDR3 loop is CASSQASGISYNEQFF. The DNA of the CDR3 is TGCGCCAGCAGCCAAGCCTCGGGGATCTCCTACAATGAGCAGTTCTTC.

The chain couples TRBV25-1 to TRBJ1-4; D is ambiguous. This CDR3 comprises 15 residues. Germline V CDR1 and CDR2: MGHDK, SYGVNS. V was cut by 0 bases and J by 0 bases, with 5 bases left in between. In DNA, the CDR3 is TGTGCCAGCAGTGAATACCCAGCAACTAATGAAAAACTGTTTTTT. Residues: CASSEYPATNEKLFF.

The chain recombines TRBV5-1 with TRBJ1-4; tentatively, D is TRBD1 (6 bases). Germline V gene sequence: CDR1 SGHRS, CDR2 YFSETQ. The CDR3 has 14 residues. Between the trimmed V and J ends, which lost 1 base and 7 bases, there was a span of 11 bases. CDR3 loop: CASSLQQGSEKLFF. The CDR3 DNA sequence: TGCGCCAGCAGCTTGCAACAGGGATCTGAAAAACTGTTTTTT.

V gene TRBV6-6 combines with J gene TRBJ2-7; a possible D gene is TRBD2 (5 bases). The V gene lost 5 bases and the J gene lost 1 base, with 15 bases spanning the gap. Per the germline V gene, CDR1 is MNHNY and CDR2 is SVGAGI (reference sequence). This CDR3 has 15 amino acids. The CDR3 region has the DNA TGTGCCAGCAGTCCCACGGGTAGCGTATCCTACGAGCAGTACTTC. It translates to CASSPTGSVSYEQYF.

The V and J genes are TRBV18 and TRBJ1-1; tentatively, D is TRBD1 (6 bases). The length of the CDR3 is 13 residues. The germline V gene has CDR1 KGHSH and CDR2 LQKENI. V was pared by 3 bases and J by 10 bases, with 15 bases between. This chain's CDR3 is CASSPDRSHGAFF. CDR3 DNA: TGTGCCAGCTCACCCGACAGGTCCCATGGAGCTTTCTTT.

About this clone itself: The same CDR3 can be traced to other DNA sequences in this sample. The J gene is TRBJ2-7, the V gene TRBV30, with D hard to call. Deletions cut 3 bases from V and 0 bases from J, with 3 bases between. The CDR3 is 11 amino acids. Germline CDR1 GTSNPN, CDR2 SVGIG (reference sequence). In DNA form, the CDR3 reads TGTGCCTGGAGCCCCTCCTACGAGCAGTACTTC. It is translated as CAWSPSYEQYF.

This chain joins TRBV9 and TRBJ2-2; D ambiguous. The CDR3 covers 15 residues. CDR1 and CDR2 (germline): SGDLS, YYNGEE. Trimming removed 0 bases at V and 4 bases at J, with 10 bases between. CDR3 in amino acids: CASSVGQLSTGELFF. CDR3 bases: TGTGCCAGCAGCGTAGGGCAGTTGAGCACCGGGGAGCTGTTTTTT.

V is TRBV30 and J is TRBJ2-3; D remains ambiguous. CDR1 and CDR2 from the germline V gene are GTSNPN and SVGIG (reference sequence). Trimming left V 5 bases short and J 6 bases short, with 9 bases between. The CDR3 is 11 amino acids. CDR3 DNA: TGTGCCTGGGATGGGTGGGATACGCAGTATTTT. As protein: CAWDGWDTQYF. The full variable domain, with the rest looked up from reference TRBV30 and TRBJ2-3, is SQTIHQWPATLVQPVGSPLSLECTVEGTSNPNLYWYRQAAGRGLQLLFYSVGIGQISSEVPQNLSASRPQDRQFILSSKKLLLSDSGFYLCAWDGWDTQYFGPGTRLTVL.

Of note for this clone: Other DNA sequences in this sample translate to the same CDR3. The V and J genes are TRBV7-9 and TRBJ1-5; unclear D gene. Per germline, CDR1 SEHNR and CDR2 FQNEAQ (reference sequence). This CDR3 spans 13 amino acids. V shed 5 bases and J shed 4 bases, with 9 bases lying between them. The CDR3 loop reads CASSPGSNQPQHF. The CDR3 DNA is TGTGCCAGCAGCCCGGGGTCGAATCAGCCCCAGCATTTT.

The chain is built from TRBV6-5 and TRBJ2-2, with D unclear. Trimming pared 4 bases from V and 4 bases from J, leaving 7 bases between. CDR1 and CDR2 from the germline V gene are MNHEY and SVGAGI. This CDR3 has 13 residues. CDR3 sequence: CASSSDFTGELFF. The CDR3, as DNA: TGTGCCAGCAGTTCCGACTTCACCGGGGAGCTGTTTTTT.

V and J are TRBV30 and TRBJ1-4; D perhaps matches TRBD1 (5 bases). V shed 8 bases and J shed 2 bases, with 12 bases lying between them. The CDR3 runs 13 residues. CDR1 and CDR2 (germline): GTSNPN, SVGIG (reference sequence). The CDR3 loop is CALGGVTNEKLFF. The CDR3 DNA reads as TGTGCCCTCGGGGGTGTGACTAATGAAAAACTGTTTTTT.